Described below is a single T cell receptor (beta chain) sequence and its context. The data belong to a study of CD8+ T cells in alopecia areata. The CDR3 totals 13 residues. Germline loops: CDR1 SQVTM, CDR2 ANQGSEA. Trimming left V 7 bases short and J 3 bases short, with 12 bases between. Reverse transcribed after extraction, RNA yielded cDNA as the sequencing template. The assay was immunoSEQ multiplex PCR, and TCRdb's table has in-frame clones only and misses some. The top ten clones hold 4.5% to 6% of a sample with 100,000 to 150,000 clones, approximately 57% of them seen once. The treatment: oral pan-JAK inhibitor, 5-10 mg twice daily.

The chain employs TRBV29-1 and TRBJ1-4, with D perhaps matching TRBD1 (5 bases). Sequences were derived from CD4+ T cells sorted from blood, sampled at week 4, from a patient treated with tofacitinib. The receptor was derived from a human donor with alopecia areata. In nucleotides, the CDR3 is TGCAGCGCCTCAGGGTTCCCTAATGAAAAACTGTTTTTT. This encodes CSASGFPNEKLFF. Filled out from reference TRBV29-1 and TRBJ1-4, the complete variable domain reads SAVISQKPSRDICQRGTSLTIQCQVDSQVTMMFWYRQQPGQSLTLIATANQGSEATYESGFVIDKFPISRPNLTFSTLTVSNMSPEDSSIYLCSASGFPNEKLFFGSGTQLSVL.